This TCR beta chain was sequenced during a study of blood T cell repertoires in COVID-19. Study overall: The United States, Italy and Spain were the sources of the acute and convalescent COVID-19 samples.

About this clone: Distinct nucleotide sequences in the sample also encode this CDR3.

As originally analysed: Amplification from reference gene primers served as the basis for estimated nucleated cell counts. Profiling relied on immunoSEQ multiplex PCR, and the TCRdb table lists in-frame clones only, not all of them. V and J calls plus clone size are reproduced from that table; the DNA served to infer D and trimming. The data show around 160,000 clones, 87% seen once. Per the germline V gene, CDR1 is SGHRS and CDR2 is YFSETQ. V lost 3 bases, J lost 2 bases, and 4 bases stayed unmatched. The CDR3 sequence is 14 residues long. This receptor was identified in an elderly man with acute or convalescent COVID-19. The sample consisted of peripheral blood. The chain links TRBV5-1 to TRBJ1-2; TRBD1 matches 7 bases. The CDR3 bases are TGCGCCAGCAGCTCGGGGACAGAAAACTATGGCTACACCTTC. Amino acids: CASSSGTENYGYTF.